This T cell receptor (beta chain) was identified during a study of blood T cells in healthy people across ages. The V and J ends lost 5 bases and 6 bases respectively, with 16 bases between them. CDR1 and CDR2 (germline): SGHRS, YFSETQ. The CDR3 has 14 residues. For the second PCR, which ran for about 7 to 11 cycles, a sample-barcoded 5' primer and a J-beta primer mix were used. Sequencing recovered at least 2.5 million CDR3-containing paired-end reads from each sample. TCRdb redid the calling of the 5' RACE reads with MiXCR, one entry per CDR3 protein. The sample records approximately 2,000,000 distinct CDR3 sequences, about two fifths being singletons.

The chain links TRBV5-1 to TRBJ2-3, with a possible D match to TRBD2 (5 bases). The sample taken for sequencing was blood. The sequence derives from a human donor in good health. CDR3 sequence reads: CASRMVSSSDTQYF. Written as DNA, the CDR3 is TGCGCCAGCAGAATGGTTTCTAGCAGCGATACGCAGTATTTT.